This TCR beta chain originates from a study of metastatic and nonmetastatic thyroid tumors. Overall study: The authors compared repertoires across blood and tumor or nodule tissue from malignant and benign thyroid patients.

All patients reached thyroid surgery having received no treatment beforehand. This clone was recorded at least ten times. What it binds is unknown. General study findings and limits: When malignant thyroid tumors were compared with benign nodules, TCR beta diversity was reportedly significantly higher in the malignant tumors. This held in both blood and tumor samples.

In the source study's methods: CDR3 was compared across clinicopathological groups, and the resulting differences were used to build a distant-metastasis classifier for papillary thyroid cancer. TCRdb reanalyzed the PCR reads with MiXCR. These V and J calls originate from TCRdb's pipeline instead of the authors' own analysis. The sample lists some 40,000 clones, less than 25% occurring once. The germline CDR1 and CDR2 sequences are MNHEY and SVGAGI. This CDR3 region has 13 residues. V was clipped by 2 bases and J by 6 bases, with 10 bases between them. Material: tumor tissue. The chain combines TRBV6-5 with TRBJ1-2; D remains unclear. The TCR originated in a female donor with papillary thyroid cancer or a benign thyroid nodule (not recorded which). Some clones in this sample may be carry-over from other donors' samples. The CDR3 nucleotides are TGTGCCAGCAGTTACGAGGCATGGGATGGCTACACCTTC. It codes for CASSYEAWDGYTF.